This T cell receptor (beta chain) was found in a study of beta chain features in type 1 diabetes. Study-level results: At VDJ recombination sites, type 1 diabetes patients had fewer insertions and more deleted nucleotides. PCR might favor shorter templates, equally in patients and controls. Shortening that was moderate but significant affected the TCRB CDR3s of Type 1 diabetes patients in all four CD4+ subsets.

Since all of the isolated RNA was reverse transcribed, expressed TCRB transcripts were what got sequenced. The table came from immunoSEQ multiplex PCR; TCRdb's copy has only in-frame clones and leaves some out. Found here are about 48,000 clones, approximately 45% of them singletons; the top ten hold approximately 1.5%. Germline loops: CDR1 MDHEN, CDR2 SYDVKM. This CDR3 contains 12 residues. Trimming took off 8 bases at V and 0 bases at J, with 8 bases between the two ends. This clone was seen a few times. Its antigen is still unknown. The rearrangement links TRBV28 to TRBJ2-7, with D possibly TRBD2 on 6 matching bases. Sequences were obtained from Tregs from blood. The receptor was derived from a man in his thirties or forties with type 1 diabetes. The CDR3 region is CASGGASYEQYF. CDR3 sequence (DNA): TGTGCCAGCGGCGGGGCCTCCTACGAGCAGTACTTC.